This is a list of T cell receptor beta chains from one sample in a study of T cells in Graves' hyperthyroidism and ophthalmopathy. TCRdb redid the calling of the multiplex PCR reads with MiXCR, one entry per CDR3 protein. The data contain some 550,000 distinct CDR3 sequences, around 20% of them singletons. The sequencing input was blood. The origin of the receptors is a young man with Graves' hyperthyroidism. Both conserved end residues are part of each CDR3. The D gene is left open where the match is weak. Clone size appears in some rows only: once, few, many, or a class for an expanded clone.

CDR3nt	CDR3aa	abundance	v_gene	j_gene	d_gene
TGTGCCAGCAGCTCGACAGGGCGGAGCAATCAGCCCCAGCATTTT	CASSSTGRSNQPQHF	many	TRBV7-2	TRBJ1-5	TRBD1
TGTGCCAGCAGTTACCCTAGCCAAAACAGGGGGCAATACACCGGGGAGCTGTTTTTT	CASSYPSQNRGQYTGELFF	-	TRBV6-2/TRBV6-3	TRBJ2-2	TRBD1
TGTGCCAGCAGTTCAGGGAACAATCAGCCCCAGCATTTT	CASSSGNNQPQHF	many	TRBV2	TRBJ1-5	-
TGTGCCAGCAACCAACCCGGGCGAGGCGAGCAGTACTTC	CASNQPGRGEQYF	many	TRBV27	TRBJ2-7	-
TGCAGCGTTGAAGATCGTGTGGGGGAGGTTTTTTATGGCTACACCTTC	CSVEDRVGEVFYGYTF	-	TRBV29-1	TRBJ1-2	-
TGTGCCAGTAGTATGGGCCTAAGAAGGAGTGAAGCTTTCTTT	CASSMGLRRSEAFF	many	TRBV19	TRBJ1-1	-
TGCGCCAGCAGCCCGGAGGTAGCCTTCTCCTACGAGCAGTACTTC	CASSPEVAFSYEQYF	-	TRBV5-1	TRBJ2-7	-
TGTGCCAGCAGTTACTCCACCGGAGGGGATCAGCCCCAGCATTTT	CASSYSTGGDQPQHF	once	TRBV6-5	TRBJ1-5	-
TGCAGCGCTGTAGGCTGGCGGGAGACCCAGTACTTC	CSAVGWRETQYF	-	TRBV29-1	TRBJ2-5	-
TGTGCCAGCAGTTATGCGCAAGGGGCGCGCGGCAATCAGCCCCAGCATTTT	CASSYAQGARGNQPQHF	many	TRBV6-5	TRBJ1-5	-
TGTGCCAGCAGCCACGAAGCTCCCCACTATGGCTACACCTTC	CASSHEAPHYGYTF	-	TRBV3-1	TRBJ1-2	-
TGTGCCAGCTCACCAAGTACTCCGGGGAATGGTCAGCCCCAGCATTTT	CASSPSTPGNGQPQHF	-	TRBV18	TRBJ1-5	-
TGTGCCAGCAGCGGGACCGGACAGGGAGGTTCAGCCATTCAGTACTTC	CASSGTGQGGSAIQYF	many	TRBV4-2	TRBJ2-4	TRBD1
TGTGCCAGCAGTTTATCCTATCAGTGGGATGAGGCGAGGACCGAAGCTTTCTTT	CASSLSYQWDEARTEAFF	few	TRBV12-3/TRBV12-4	TRBJ1-1	-
TGTGCCAGCAGGCTCTTCGGGAACACTGAATCTTTCTTT	CASRLFGNTESFF	-	TRBV11-2	TRBJ1-1	-
TGTGCTAGTGCCCCCGGACAGTCGGGTCAGCCCCAGCATTTT	CASAPGQSGQPQHF	-	TRBV12-5	TRBJ1-5	-
TGCAGTGCTAAGAATTTTGGGGGAAGGAACACTGAAGCTTTCTTT	CSAKNFGGRNTEAFF	many	TRBV20-1	TRBJ1-1	-
TGCGCCAGCAGTTACAATTCGGATACGCAGTATTTT	CASSYNSDTQYF	-	TRBV5-1	TRBJ2-3	-
TGTGCCAGCAGCTTAGAGGGTAGATCTGGAAACACCATATATTTT	CASSLEGRSGNTIYF	many	TRBV13	TRBJ1-3	-
TGTGCCAGCAGTGGACAGGGGGCTGGCGCTTTCTTT	CASSGQGAGAFF	many	TRBV12-3/TRBV12-4	TRBJ1-1	TRBD1
TGCGCCAGCAGCTTTACGCGTTTGAACACTGAAGCTTTCTTT	CASSFTRLNTEAFF	many	TRBV5-1	TRBJ1-1	-
TGCGCCAGCAGCTCTGATTTGGACAGTAACGCTTTCTTT	CASSSDLDSNAFF	few	TRBV5-1	TRBJ1-1	-
TGCAGTGCTACCAATTCTCCGGGACAGGACAACACTGAAGCTTTCTTT	CSATNSPGQDNTEAFF	many	TRBV20-1	TRBJ1-1	TRBD1
TGTGCCAGCAGCTTAGACTCGCGACTACAAGAGACCCAGTACTTC	CASSLDSRLQETQYF	many	TRBV7-8	TRBJ2-5	-
TGTGCCAGCAGCTGGGCCGGCAGGGGTGAAGCTTTCTTT	CASSWAGRGEAFF	few	TRBV5-6	TRBJ1-1	-
TGTGCCAGTAGTATTGCGGGGGAATCCACTGAAGCTTTCTTT	CASSIAGESTEAFF	few	TRBV19	TRBJ1-1	-
TGTGCCTGGAGTGGAGGGGGCCCAAATCAGCCCCAGCATTTT	CAWSGGGPNQPQHF	many	TRBV30	TRBJ1-5	TRBD1
TGTGCCAGCAGCCAAAGAGCGGGTAACACTGAAGCTTTCTTT	CASSQRAGNTEAFF	many	TRBV3-1	TRBJ1-1	-
TGTGCCAGTAGTGCTCACACAGCCTACGAGCAGTACTTC	CASSAHTAYEQYF	-	TRBV19	TRBJ2-7	-
TGTGCCAGCAGTTTACCCTCCAGAGAGCAGCCCCAGCATTTT	CASSLPSREQPQHF	many	TRBV28	TRBJ1-5	-
TGTGCCAGCAGTGGGACCGGGGGGGCGCGCAGCGAGCAGTACTTC	CASSGTGGARSEQYF	-	TRBV6-4	TRBJ2-7	TRBD2
TGTGCCAGCAGCTTATCCGGGACCAGTGAAGCTTTCTTT	CASSLSGTSEAFF	-	TRBV7-9	TRBJ1-1	-
TGTGCCAGCAGTTACCCCACAGGGGGATTAGGTGGCTACACCTTC	CASSYPTGGLGGYTF	-	TRBV6-2/TRBV6-3	TRBJ1-2	TRBD1
TGTGCCAGCACTCTACTAGCGGGGGGGGCCGGGGAGCTGTTTTTT	CASTLLAGGAGELFF	few	TRBV12-3/TRBV12-4	TRBJ2-2	TRBD2
TGTGCCAGCAGTTTAGGCGCGGGGGGAGAGCAGTACTTC	CASSLGAGGEQYF	-	TRBV12-3/TRBV12-4	TRBJ2-7	TRBD2
TGCAGTGCTCTCGGGACAGGGATCAATCAGCCCCAGCATTTT	CSALGTGINQPQHF	many	TRBV20-1	TRBJ1-5	TRBD1
TGTGCCAGCAGCACGCGAGGGGACCCCTACGAGCAGTACTTC	CASSTRGDPYEQYF	-	TRBV13	TRBJ2-7	-
TGTGCCGGATCCGGTGGGGCAACCTACGAGCAGTACTTC	CAGSGGATYEQYF	few	TRBV28	TRBJ2-7	-
TGTGCCAGCAGTCAATCGACAGGTCTCTATGGCTACACCTTC	CASSQSTGLYGYTF	-	TRBV12-3/TRBV12-4	TRBJ1-2	-
TGTGCCAGCAGGGGACCGCCTTACGCTGGAAACACCATATATTTT	CASRGPPYAGNTIYF	-	TRBV6-1	TRBJ1-3	-
TGCAGTGCTAGAGATGTGACAGGGGGCAATCAGCCCCAGCATTTT	CSARDVTGGNQPQHF	-	TRBV20-1	TRBJ1-5	TRBD1
TGTGCCAGCTCACCAAAAGCTGCAAAAGAGACCCAGTACTTC	CASSPKAAKETQYF	many	TRBV18	TRBJ2-5	-
TGTGCCAGCAGTTACTCGCGGGCCATGAACACTGAAGCTTTCTTT	CASSYSRAMNTEAFF	many	TRBV6-5	TRBJ1-1	-
TGTGCCAGCAGTTTGTACGGGACACAACACTATGGCTACACCTTC	CASSLYGTQHYGYTF	many	TRBV12-3/TRBV12-4	TRBJ1-2	-
TGTGCCAGCAGCTTCGCCGGGACAGCCCACGAGCAGTACTTC	CASSFAGTAHEQYF	-	TRBV7-9	TRBJ2-7	TRBD1
TGTGCCAGCAGCTTAGGCTCGGACAGGGTTAGACGCTACACCTTC	CASSLGSDRVRRYTF	many	TRBV13	TRBJ1-2	TRBD1
TGCGCCAGCAGCTTAGGTCCAGGGTTGCTGGGCTATGGCTACACCTTC	CASSLGPGLLGYGYTF	few	TRBV5-1	TRBJ1-2	-
TGTGCCAGCAGTTTATTACGCCTGACCTACGAGCAGTACTTC	CASSLLRLTYEQYF	-	TRBV12-3/TRBV12-4	TRBJ2-7	-
TGCAGTGCTAGAGATGTGAAGGCCTTCCCCAACTACGAGCAGTACTTC	CSARDVKAFPNYEQYF	-	TRBV20-1	TRBJ2-7	-
TGTGCCAGCAGTTCCGGACAGGGAGGAGAAAAACTGTTTTTT	CASSSGQGGEKLFF	few	TRBV12-3/TRBV12-4	TRBJ1-4	TRBD1
TGTGCCAGCAGTGAATTCGCAACTAATGAAAAACTGTTTTTT	CASSEFATNEKLFF	few	TRBV6-1	TRBJ1-4	-
TGCGCCAGCAGCGGTCTGGACAGAGCTAACTATGGCTACACCTTC	CASSGLDRANYGYTF	many	TRBV5-1	TRBJ1-2	-
TGTGCCAGCAGCTTAGAGCGGCAGGGTGGCTACGAGCAGTACTTC	CASSLERQGGYEQYF	many	TRBV7-8	TRBJ2-7	-
TGTGCCATTTACAGAACCGGGGACGAGCAGTACTTC	CAIYRTGDEQYF	-	TRBV28	TRBJ2-7	-
TGCAGCGTTGCTCTTCGCAACACCGGGGAGCTGTTTTTT	CSVALRNTGELFF	few	TRBV29-1	TRBJ2-2	-